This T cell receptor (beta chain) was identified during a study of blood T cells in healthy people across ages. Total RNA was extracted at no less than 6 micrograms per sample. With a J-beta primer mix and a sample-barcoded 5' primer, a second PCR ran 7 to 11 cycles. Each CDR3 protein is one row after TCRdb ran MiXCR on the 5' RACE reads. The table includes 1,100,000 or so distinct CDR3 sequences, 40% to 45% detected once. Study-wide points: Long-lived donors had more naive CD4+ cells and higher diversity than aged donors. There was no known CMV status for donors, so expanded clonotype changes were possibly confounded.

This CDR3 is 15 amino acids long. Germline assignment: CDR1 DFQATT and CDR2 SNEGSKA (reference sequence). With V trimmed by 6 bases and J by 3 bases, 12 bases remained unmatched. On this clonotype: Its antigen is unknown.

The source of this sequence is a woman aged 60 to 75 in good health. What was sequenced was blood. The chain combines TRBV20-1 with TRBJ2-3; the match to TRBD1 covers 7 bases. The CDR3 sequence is CSATSRGQGTDTQYF. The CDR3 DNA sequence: TGCAGTGCAACTAGTAGGGGGCAAGGTACAGATACGCAGTATTTT.